These 28 T cell receptor beta chains originate from one sample sequenced in a study of technical replicates of blood from a handful of donors. Method: immunoSEQ multiplex PCR; TCRdb's copy keeps in-frame clones and lacks some. Altogether tens of thousands of clones are present, just over 85% being singletons, with the ten largest covering about 5%. Sequenced: PBMCs. These receptors were collected from a human donor in good health. Some clones in this sample may be carry-over from other donors' samples.

This chain connects TRBV4-1 to TRBJ2-3; 10 nucleotides agree with TRBD2. CDR1 and CDR2 (germline): MGHRA, YSYEKL. This CDR3 spans 15 amino acids. After removal of 4 bases from V and 2 bases from J, the junction contained 3 bases not matched to a gene. Here the CDR3 reads CASSRTSGDTDTQYF. The CDR3 DNA reads TGCGCCAGCAGCCGGACTAGCGGCGACACAGATACGCAGTATTTT.

The chain combines TRBV6-4 with TRBJ1-5; perhaps TRBD1 as D (5 bases). CDR3 length equals 13 residues. Trimming pared 3 bases from V and 7 bases from J, leaving 10 bases between. The germline V gene has CDR1 MRHNA and CDR2 SNTAGT. The CDR3 nucleotides read TGTGCCAGCAGTGAGGGCCAGGGACAGCCCCAGCATTTT. Translation gives CASSEGQGQPQHF.

The genes are TRBV25-1 and TRBJ2-7; maybe TRBD2 (5 bases). V gave up 5 bases and J gave up 4 bases, with 6 bases separating them. Germline V lookup: CDR1 MGHDK, CDR2 SYGVNS. The CDR3 consists of 11 residues. CDR3 nucleotide sequence: TGTGCCAGCAGTACGGGGTACGAGCAGTACTTC. Translated: CASSTGYEQYF.

The chain recombines TRBV4-1 with TRBJ2-6; D gene uncertain. The germline CDR1 and CDR2 sequences are MGHRA and YSYEKL. The CDR3 totals 12 residues. V was pared by 0 bases and J by 12 bases, with 6 bases between. The CDR3 region is CASSQDRGVLTF. CDR3 coding DNA: TGCGCCAGCAGCCAAGATCGAGGCGTCCTGACTTTC.

The rearrangement links TRBV5-1 to TRBJ2-2, with 7 bases aligning to TRBD1. With 0 bases clipped from V and 3 bases from J, the junction kept 2 bases outside the gene matches. The length of the CDR3 is 15 residues. Germline assignment: CDR1 SGHRS and CDR2 YFSETQ. CDR3 residues: CASSLEQGHTGELFF. The CDR3 DNA reads TGCGCCAGCAGCTTGGAACAGGGGCACACCGGGGAGCTGTTTTTT. Full variable domain (rest looked up from reference TRBV5-1 and TRBJ2-2): KAGVTQTPRYLIKTRGQQVTLSCSPISGHRSVSWYQQTPGQGLQFLFEYFSETQRNKGNFPGRFSGRQFSNSRSEMNVSTLELGDSALYLCASSLEQGHTGELFFGEGSRLTVL.

The chain uses TRBV4-3 and TRBJ2-1; D is undetermined. Germline values: CDR1 LGHNA, CDR2 YSLEER. The CDR3 is 13 amino acids. Trimming left V 1 base short and J 6 bases short, with 7 bases between. The CDR3 sequence: CASSQALLNEQFF. Here the CDR3 DNA reads TGCGCCAGCAGCCAAGCCCTTCTCAATGAGCAGTTCTTC.

V is TRBV5-8 and J is TRBJ2-1, with D possibly matching TRBD2 (5 bases). With 6 bases removed from V and 10 bases from J, the gap between germline ends came to 14 bases. Germline V gene sequence: CDR1 SGHTS, CDR2 YDEGEE. The CDR3 runs to 12 residues. The CDR3 nucleotides read TGTGCCAGCAACGCGGGTGTCAAGGAGCAGTTCTTC. Its translation is CASNAGVKEQFF.

The chain is built from TRBV7-8 and TRBJ1-5; possibly TRBD1 for D (5 bases). This CDR3 is 15 amino acids long. The V end was cut by 1 base, the J end by 5 bases, with 12 bases between. Germline V gene lookup returns CDR1 SGHVS and CDR2 FQNEAQ. The CDR3 here is CASSLGAGHDQPQHF. The CDR3 nucleotides are TGTGCCAGCAGCTTAGGTGCAGGGCATGATCAGCCCCAGCATTTT.

The table lists this clone with a few counts. V usage is TRBV2 and J usage is TRBJ2-1, with D possibly TRBD1 on 5 matching bases. The V end lost 6 bases, the J end lost 0 bases, and 9 bases lay between the germline ends. The length of the CDR3 is 14 residues. Germline loops: CDR1 SNHLY, CDR2 FYNNEI. The CDR3 DNA follows: TGTGCCAGCAGCGACAGAGGCTCCTACAATGAGCAGTTCTTC. Protein: CASSDRGSYNEQFF.

The chain uses TRBV9 and TRBJ2-3; D unclear. Germline CDR1 is SGDLS and CDR2 is YYNGEE. Trimming stripped 4 bases from V and 7 bases from J, with 7 bases between. The CDR3 is 11 amino acids. CDR3 loop: CASSHSNTQYF. The CDR3 DNA follows: TGTGCCAGCAGCCATTCTAATACGCAGTATTTT.

The rearrangement uses TRBV5-6 and TRBJ1-2; 7 bases are shared with TRBD1. The germline CDR1 and CDR2 sequences are SGHDT and YYEEEE. Trimming removed 0 bases from V and 6 bases from J; junction bases left unmatched: 11. The CDR3 is 16 amino acids. The chain's CDR3 is CASSLVEGARKNGYTF. The CDR3 DNA follows: TGTGCCAGCAGCTTGGTGGAGGGGGCGAGAAAAAATGGCTACACCTTC.

This clone has a handful of counts. V is TRBV4-3 and J is TRBJ1-1; D ambiguous. This CDR3 has 15 amino acids. Trimming removed 0 bases from V and 2 bases from J, with 10 bases in between. Germline V gene lookup returns CDR1 LGHNA and CDR2 YSLEER. CDR3 DNA sequence: TGCGCCAGCAGCCAAGATCTAAACAGCAACACTGAAGCTTTCTTT. It codes for CASSQDLNSNTEAFF.

The chain joins TRBV4-2 to TRBJ2-5; TRBD2 aligns across 12 bases. In germline, CDR1 is LGHNA, CDR2 YNFKEQ. The trim removed 4 bases at V and 5 bases at J, leaving 2 bases unmatched. The CDR3 is 14 residues long. The CDR3 reads CASSLTSGGETQYF. The CDR3, as DNA: TGTGCCAGCAGCCTCACTAGCGGGGGGGAGACCCAGTACTTC.

This chain uses TRBV5-1 with TRBJ2-4; no clear D gene. This CDR3 comprises 14 residues. Germline CDR1 reads SGHRS; CDR2 reads YFSETQ. V was clipped by 0 bases and J by 0 bases, with 4 bases between them. This CDR3 is CASSLGLAKNIQYF. CDR3 DNA: TGCGCCAGCAGCTTGGGTCTAGCCAAAAACATTCAGTACTTC. Variable domain in full (rest from reference TRBV5-1 and TRBJ2-4): KAGVTQTPRYLIKTRGQQVTLSCSPISGHRSVSWYQQTPGQGLQFLFEYFSETQRNKGNFPGRFSGRQFSNSRSEMNVSTLELGDSALYLCASSLGLAKNIQYFGAGTRLSVL.

The gene calls are TRBV7-2 and TRBJ2-3; D call uncertain. With 2 bases removed from V and 2 bases from J, the gap between germline ends came to 5 bases. The CDR3 runs to 13 residues. CDR1 is SGHTA, CDR2 FQGNSA, per germline. CDR3 bases: TGTGCCAGCAGCTTACAGTACACAGATACGCAGTATTTT. This encodes CASSLQYTDTQYF.

DNA of the CDR3: TGTGCCAGCAGCGTGACTAGCGGGAGCGGTGTCTACAATGAGCAGTTCTTC. Translated, it gives CASSVTSGSGVYNEQFF. V gene TRBV9 combines with J gene TRBJ2-1; 12 bases map to TRBD2. Germline V lookup: CDR1 SGDLS, CDR2 YYNGEE. Trimming took 2 bases from V and 3 from J; bases not matched to a gene: 6. The CDR3 totals 17 residues. The complete variable domain, with remaining parts taken from reference TRBV9 and TRBJ2-1, reads DSGVTQTPKHLITATGQRVTLRCSPRSGDLSVYWYQQSLDQGLQFLIQYYNGEERAKGNILERFSAQQFPDLHSELNLSSLELGDSALYFCASSVTSGSGVYNEQFFGPGTRLTVL.

The chain links TRBV7-3 to TRBJ2-1, with 13 nucleotides matching TRBD2. The ends lost 6 bases at V and 7 bases at J; junction bases unmatched: 24. The CDR3 runs 21 residues. CDR1 and CDR2 from the germline V gene are SGHTA and FQGTGA. The CDR3 loop is CASSRTSGGTSSNTKRNEQFF. The CDR3 DNA reads TGTGCCAGCAGTCGGACTAGCGGGGGAACTTCGAGCAATACGAAGCGGAATGAGCAGTTCTTC.

The chain recombines TRBV5-6 with TRBJ2-1, with 10 positions matching TRBD2. The CDR3 has 16 amino acids. V lost 5 bases to trimming and J lost 8 bases; unmatched junction nucleotides: 13. CDR1 is SGHDT and CDR2 is YYEEEE in the germline V gene. The DNA of the CDR3 is TGTGCCAGCAGTCGTAACCTAGCGGGAGCGGTCTATGAGCAGTTCTTC. It translates to CASSRNLAGAVYEQFF.

The V gene is TRBV6-1, the J gene TRBJ2-3, with D tentatively TRBD2 (5 bases). Germline V CDR1 and CDR2: MNHNS, SASEGT. V lost 4 bases and J 8 bases, leaving 19 bases between the germline ends. There are 15 residues in the CDR3. As DNA, the CDR3 is TGTGCCAGCAGTGGAGGACTTTCTATCACATCTACGCAGTATTTT. It is translated as CASSGGLSITSTQYF.

This rearrangement joins TRBV28 to TRBJ2-7; perhaps TRBD2 as D (5 bases). This CDR3 contains 12 residues. The V gene's germline CDR1 is MDHEN and CDR2 SYDVKM. Between the trimmed V and J ends, which lost 6 bases and 5 bases, there was a span of 11 bases. Here the CDR3 DNA reads TGTGCCAGCAGCCGTACTAGTAACGAGCAGTACTTC. Translation: CASSRTSNEQYF.

The chain is built from TRBV7-9 and TRBJ2-3; 7 bases are shared with TRBD2. Germline V gene lookup returns CDR1 SEHNR and CDR2 FQNEAQ (reference sequence). J gave up 4 bases and V 10 bases, and 2 bases lay outside the gene matches. CDR3 length: 11 residues. CDR3 bases: TGTGCCACGGGGGGAGCAGATACGCAGTATTTT. Translation gives CATGGADTQYF.

This chain links TRBV9 with TRBJ1-2, with a tentative D call TRBD1 (5 bases). Germline V CDR1 and CDR2: SGDLS, YYNGEE. The CDR3 runs to 14 residues. V lost 1 base to trimming and J lost 4 bases, with 11 bases between them. The CDR3 reads CASSVQGEGYGYTF. CDR3 in DNA: TGTGCCAGCAGCGTACAGGGCGAAGGCTATGGCTACACCTTC.

This chain uses TRBV4-2 with TRBJ1-2; 8 bases match TRBD1. V gave up 3 bases and J gave up 5 bases; unmatched junction bases: 8. This CDR3 is 15 amino acids long. CDR1 LGHNA and CDR2 YNFKEQ come from the germline V gene. CDR3 bases: TGTGCCAGCAGCCAGGATCAGGGGGCATCTTATGGCTACACCTTC. This encodes CASSQDQGASYGYTF.

This clone was seen just once. V gene TRBV7-6 combines with J gene TRBJ2-5; 9 bases map to TRBD2. V was clipped by 4 bases and J by 6 bases; unmatched bases: 9. This CDR3 is built from 15 residues. Per the germline V gene, CDR1 is SGHVS and CDR2 is FNYEAQ. CDR3 nucleotides: TGTGCCAGCAGCTCCCTGCGGGAGGGCCGTAAGACCCAGTACTTC. Amino acids: CASSSLREGRKTQYF.

This sequence joins TRBV5-1 and TRBJ2-5, with D unclear. The ends were cut back, 1 base at V and 2 bases at J, with 9 bases in the middle. Germline V gives CDR1 SGHRS, CDR2 YFSETQ. The CDR3 is 14 residues long. The CDR3 reads CASSLFGVQETQYF. In DNA, the CDR3 is TGCGCCAGCAGCTTGTTTGGAGTTCAAGAGACCCAGTACTTC.

This chain links TRBV10-3 with TRBJ1-3; D perhaps matches TRBD1 (6 bases). The CDR3 has 19 residues. The germline CDR1 and CDR2 sequences are ENHRY and SYGVKD. V was pared by 3 bases and J by 4 bases, with 25 bases between. The DNA for the CDR3 is TGTGCCATCAGTGAAACGGACAGCCGTAGGGGGTTGAGAGGAAACACCATATATTTT. Translating it yields CAISETDSRRGLRGNTIYF.

The rearrangement uses TRBV9 and TRBJ2-6, with D perhaps TRBD1 (5 bases). The germline V gene has CDR1 SGDLS and CDR2 YYNGEE. With 0 bases removed from V and 0 bases from J, the gap between germline ends came to 13 bases. The CDR3 length is 18 residues. DNA for the CDR3: TGTGCCAGCAGCGTAGTCAGCCAAAGGGGCTCTGGGGCCAACGTCCTGACTTTC. Its translation is CASSVVSQRGSGANVLTF.

The chain is built from TRBV27 and TRBJ1-1; 11 bases line up with TRBD1. The V gene end was trimmed by 5 bases and the J gene end by 6 bases; junction bases not matched to a gene: 11. Germline CDR1 is MNHEY and CDR2 is SMNVEV (reference sequence). The CDR3 runs 16 residues. CDR3 DNA sequence: TGTGCCAGCAGTCCACCCCGGACAGGGGGCTGGTCTGAAGCTTTCTTT. Its translation is CASSPPRTGGWSEAFF.